This T cell receptor beta chain derives from a study of T cell repertoires in cytomegalovirus infection. A single record per CDR3 protein comes from TCRdb applying MiXCR to the reads. This repertoire shows approximately 110,000 distinct CDR3 sequences, 25% to 35% found once; its top ten account for under 65%. The germline V gene encodes CDR1 MGHRA and CDR2 YSYEKL. The CDR3 contains 16 residues. With 3 bases clipped from V and 4 bases from J, the junction kept 8 bases outside the gene matches. This clonotype was observed many times. The target antigen is unknown. The sequencing here drew on CD8+ T cells from cultured PBMCs, taken from culture after CMV antigen stimulation. This chain joins TRBV4-1 and TRBJ2-7; TRBD1 agrees at 11 bases. The receptor was isolated from a human donor in good health (CMV status not recorded). Some clones in this sample may be carry-over from other donors' samples. CDR3 nucleotides: TGCGCCAGCAGCCACGGGACAGGGGGATTTGGTTACGAGCAGTACTTC. As protein: CASSHGTGGFGYEQYF.